The entry below describes one T cell receptor (beta chain). Its specific antigen is unknown. The record has no base qualities; no much larger clone is one base away. TCRbeta CDR3 regions were amplified from genomic DNA by means of the immunoSEQ Assay, a bias-controlled multiplex PCR. From the authors' description of their analysis: The number of nucleated cells in each sample was estimated from the amplification of reference gene primers within the assay. Sequence reads were collapsed and filtered to measure the absolute abundance of every unique TCRbeta CDR3 rearrangement. For each sample, productive Simpson clonality was calculated as the square root of Simpson's diversity index across productive rearrangements. TCRdb carries this immuneACCESS record with in-frame sequences only. Its versions omit some clonotypes, under half of them owing to an unresolved V gene in the studies checked, with the rest unexplained. That table gives V, J and clone size, and the DNA gave D and trimming. Within this sample are roughly 500,000 clones, with approximately 88% of them counted one time only. The top ten clonotypes cover less than 2% of the sample.

The data originate from a study of blood T cell repertoires in COVID-19 (dated by TCRdb to the early 2020s). Regarding the complete study: Samples covering the acute and convalescent phases of COVID-19 were provided by collaborators in the United States, Italy and Spain. The samples were drawn from the first 160 participants of the ongoing ImmuneRACE study and from 1,254 subjects provided by 6 global collaborators. The repertoires were released in a freely available public database intended as a resource for research on the immune response to SARS-CoV-2. Where available, HLA class I and class II types were obtained from metadata supplied by the sample provider rather than from assay-based typing. Sample metadata almost always included a de-identified subject ID, COVID-19 status, age in years and sex. Deeply sampled blood TCRbeta repertoires from subjects exposed to, actively infected with, or recovered from COVID-19 were included in the dataset. The material from the prospective study consisted of cDNA or gDNA derived from T cells, B-cell-depleted T cells, or PBMCs.

Summary of the overall study and its limitations: How much clinical and demographic metadata was included differed by source and by participant, and the metadata was provided uncurated.

In the prospective study, participants were about 18 to 100 years old, resided in approximately 22 geographic areas of the United States, and were enrolled through a virtual design. Cohort assignment in the prospective study relied on participant-reported clinical history from a screening survey and a study questionnaire. ImmuneRACE Cohort 3 recovered participants were defined by two consecutive negative NP/OP PCR tests, healthcare professional clearance, or symptom resolution. In the prospective study, whole blood, serum and a nasopharyngeal or oropharyngeal swab were collected from each participant by mobile phlebotomists. Prospective study participants could optionally give additional blood draws and questionnaires over a 2-month period. Before DNA extraction, prospective study blood samples were shipped either frozen or at room temperature. The CDR3, from cysteine to phenylalanine, totals 12 residues. Left in the record is the CDR3 DNA by itself, 36 bases read in frame from the first base. In the germline V gene (reference sequence), CDR1 corresponds to MNHNY and CDR2 to SVGAGI. Trimming takes 6 bases from V and 4 bases from J, and the germline ends sit 9 bases apart.

This chain is built from TRBV6-6 and TRBJ1-1; the D segment cannot be called with confidence. The sample comprised PBMCs or T cells enriched from blood (not recorded which). The TCR originated in a middle-aged woman who had recovered from COVID-19. The sequenced DNA: TGTGCCAGCAGCCTGAGGCGCACTGAAGCTTTCTTT. It encodes CASSLRRTEAFF.